This TCR beta chain is from a study of blood T cell repertoires in COVID-19. Across the whole study: COVID-19 samples, acute and convalescent, were from the United States, Italy and Spain.

This clone came up once. In the original processing: Estimated nucleated cell counts came from reference gene primer amplification. The repertoire was sequenced with immunoSEQ multiplex PCR; TCRdb's copy has only in-frame clones and lacks some. Clone size and the V and J calls come from that table; the DNA yielded D and trimming. The sample lists a few hundred thousand clones, approximately 83% seen once, with 11% in the top ten. The material sequenced was peripheral blood. The TCR sequence derives from a woman in her sixties or seventies with acute or convalescent COVID-19.

CDR3 loop: CASSLTASGEGKLFF. The CDR3 bases are TGCGCCAGCAGCTTGACGGCCTCAGGGGAAGGAAAACTGTTTTTT. The chain links TRBV5-1 to TRBJ1-4; possible D gene TRBD1, 6 bases. Germline V CDR1 and CDR2: SGHRS, YFSETQ. Trimming shortened V by 1 base and J by 10 bases, and 17 bases separated the two germline ends. The CDR3 spans 15 residues.